The clone carrying this TCR beta chain was seen a few times. Its antigen remains unidentified. The sample belongs to a study of T cell responses to AZD1222 COVID-19 vaccine. General study findings and limits: Variant regions that are unmutated are reportedly the target of nearly half of spike-specific TCRs.

CDR1 and CDR2 (germline): LNHNV, YYDKDF (reference sequence). V lost 5 bases to trimming and J lost 1 base, with 11 bases between them. The CDR3 covers 15 residues. Using immunoSEQ multiplex PCR, the repertoire was profiled, and TCRdb retains in-frame clones only, with some absent. The table records about 180,000 clones, almost 90% of them present only once. The chain is built from TRBV15 and TRBJ2-2; D may match TRBD1 or TRBD2 (5 bases each). The receptor's source is an adult in good health. This specimen was peripheral blood, taken on day 0 of AZD1222 vaccination. CDR3 coding DNA: TGTGCCACCAGCCACCGGGACGGGAACACCGGGGAGCTGTTTTTT. This encodes CATSHRDGNTGELFF.